These 22 T cell receptor beta chains share one sample of origin, sequenced in a study of blood T cell repertoires in COVID-19. The data were produced by immunoSEQ multiplex PCR, yet TCRdb's version contains in-frame clones alone and is incomplete. The data contain about 66,000 clones, approximately 79% of them singletons. Sequencing was performed on peripheral blood. The source of these receptors is a man between 60 and 75 years old with acute or convalescent COVID-19.

The CDR3 DNA reads as TGTGCCTGGGCGGGGTGGACAGCGCAAGAGACCCAGTACTTC. Translating gives CAWAGWTAQETQYF. This chain links TRBV30 with TRBJ2-5; D possibly matches TRBD1 or TRBD2 (6 bases each). The V end lost 5 bases, the J end lost 2 bases, and 15 bases lay between the germline ends. The germline CDR1 and CDR2 sequences are GTSNPN and SVGIG (reference sequence). The CDR3 covers 14 residues.

The chain carries TRBV7-9 and TRBJ2-3, with D tentatively TRBD2 (5 bases). The V end lost 5 bases, the J end lost 2 bases, and 14 bases lay between the germline ends. The CDR3 sequence is 15 residues long. CDR1 is SEHNR, CDR2 FQNEAQ, per germline (reference sequence). The CDR3 DNA is TGTGCCAGCAGCCTTACTAGTGCCCCCACAGATACGCAGTATTTT. As protein: CASSLTSAPTDTQYF. Together with reference TRBV7-9 and TRBJ2-3, the CDR3 gives the full variable domain: DTGVSQNPRHKITKRGQNVTFRCDPISEHNRLYWYRQTLGQGPEFLTYFQNEAQLEKSRLLSDRFSAERPKGSFSTLEIQRTEQGDSAMYLCASSLTSAPTDTQYFGPGTRLTVL.

The chain links TRBV9 to TRBJ2-1; 11 positions match TRBD2. J gave up 5 bases and V 3 bases, and 7 bases lay outside the gene matches. CDR1 and CDR2 (germline): SGDLS, YYNGEE. The CDR3 covers 16 residues. DNA for the CDR3: TGTGCCAGCAGCGGGCCTCTAGCGGGGGGTAACAATGAGCAGTTCTTC. Encoded protein: CASSGPLAGGNNEQFF. Combining the CDR3 with reference TRBV9 and TRBJ2-1 gives the whole variable domain DSGVTQTPKHLITATGQRVTLRCSPRSGDLSVYWYQQSLDQGLQFLIQYYNGEERAKGNILERFSAQQFPDLHSELNLSSLELGDSALYFCASSGPLAGGNNEQFFGPGTRLTVL.

This chain joins TRBV19 and TRBJ1-5; the D gene is possibly TRBD1 (5 bases). V dropped 4 bases and J dropped 11 bases, with 12 bases sitting between them. CDR3 length: 12 amino acids. CDR1 is LNHDA, CDR2 SQIVND, per germline (reference sequence). CDR3 sequence (DNA): TGTGCCAGTAGTAGGGGGGGTAGGGCCCAGCATTTT. It specifies CASSRGGRAQHF.

This clone was detected once. The chain is built from TRBV19 and TRBJ2-1, with 7 bases identical to TRBD2. Germline-derived CDR1 and CDR2 are LNHDA and SQIVND (reference sequence). J lost 10 bases, V lost 5 bases, and 20 bases had no gene match. CDR3 size: 17 residues. CDR3: CASSVHSRGDRSTEQFF. As DNA, the CDR3 is TGTGCCAGTAGTGTTCATAGTCGGGGGGACCGGAGTACGGAGCAGTTCTTC.

J is TRBJ2-7 and V is TRBV3-1 (or the pseudogene TRBV3-2), with D perhaps matching TRBD1 (6 bases). CDR3 length equals 15 residues. Germline CDR1 LGHDT, CDR2 YNNKEL (reference sequence). Trimming shortened V by 2 bases and J by 0 bases, and 11 bases separated the two germline ends. The CDR3 coding sequence is TGTGCCAGCAGCCAATGGGACATGAGCTCCTACGAGCAGTACTTC. Encoded protein: CASSQWDMSSYEQYF.

The V and J genes are TRBV5-4 and TRBJ2-3; D ambiguous. The CDR3 is 13 residues long. Trimming shortened V by 3 bases and J by 2 bases, and 7 bases separated the two germline ends. Germline-derived CDR1 and CDR2 are SGHNT and YYREEE (reference sequence). CDR3 DNA sequence: TGTGCCAGCAGCTCCACAAACACAGATACGCAGTATTTT. Protein: CASSSTNTDTQYF.

The chain links TRBV6-6 to TRBJ2-7, with a weak D call TRBD2 (5 bases). The germline V and J ends were trimmed by 0 bases and 0 bases, with 9 bases remaining between them. Germline assignment: CDR1 MNHNY and CDR2 SVGAGI (reference sequence). The CDR3 contains 15 residues. The CDR3 loop is CASSYSSGSSYEQYF. In DNA, the CDR3 is TGTGCCAGCAGTTACTCGTCGGGGAGCTCCTACGAGCAGTACTTC.

The V gene is TRBV5-6, the J gene TRBJ1-1; 7 nucleotides match TRBD1. This CDR3 has 15 residues. Germline values: CDR1 SGHDT, CDR2 YYEEEE. The V gene end was trimmed by 3 bases and the J gene end by 0 bases; junction bases not matched to a gene: 5. The CDR3 loop is CASSSGQPLNTEAFF. Here the CDR3 DNA reads TGTGCCAGCAGCTCGGGACAGCCTCTGAACACTGAAGCTTTCTTT. The whole variable domain, remainder taken from reference TRBV5-6 and TRBJ1-1, is DAGVTQSPTHLIKTRGQQVTLRCSPKSGHDTVSWYQQALGQGPQFIFQYYEEEERQRGNFPDRFSGHQFPNYSSELNVNALLLGDSALYLCASSSGQPLNTEAFFGQGTRLTVV.

V is TRBV7-9 and J is TRBJ1-5, with D uncertain. CDR1 SEHNR and CDR2 FQNEAQ come from the germline V gene (reference sequence). This CDR3 has 14 amino acids. Between the trimmed V and J ends, which lost 0 bases and 1 base, there was a span of 4 bases. The CDR3 loop is CASSLAGSNQPQHF. The CDR3 nucleotides read TGTGCCAGCAGCTTAGCCGGGAGCAATCAGCCCCAGCATTTT.

This rearrangement joins TRBV7-6 to TRBJ1-4, with D possibly TRBD1 on 6 matching bases. CDR1 is SGHVS and CDR2 is FNYEAQ in the germline V gene. This CDR3 has 15 residues. The V end lost 1 base, the J end lost 7 bases, and 13 bases lay between the germline ends. The CDR3 bases are TGTGCCAGCAGCTTAGTCGCGGGGGCCGGTGAAAAACTGTTTTTT. Translated, it gives CASSLVAGAGEKLFF. Variable domain in full (rest from reference TRBV7-6 and TRBJ1-4): GAGVSQSPRYKVTKRGQDVALRCDPISGHVSLYWYRQALGQGPEFLTYFNYEAQQDKSGLPNDRFSAERPEGSISTLTIQRTEQRDSAMYRCASSLVAGAGEKLFFGSGTQLSVL.

This chain uses TRBV5-6 with TRBJ1-5; D is ambiguous. The V gene lost 4 bases and the J gene lost 0 bases, with 8 bases spanning the gap. The CDR3 spans 14 residues. The germline V gene has CDR1 SGHDT and CDR2 YYEEEE. DNA for the CDR3: TGTGCCAGCAGCGGAGGGTATAGCAATCAGCCCCAGCATTTT. Its protein product is CASSGGYSNQPQHF.

V usage is TRBV9 and J usage is TRBJ2-4; 9 bases agree with TRBD1. The CDR3 totals 14 residues. CDR1 and CDR2 from the germline V gene are SGDLS and YYNGEE. V gave up 2 bases and J gave up 3 bases; unmatched junction bases: 0. The CDR3 DNA is TGTGCCAGCAGCGTGGGACAGGGCAAAAACATTCAGTACTTC. This translates into CASSVGQGKNIQYF.

This chain joins TRBV2 and TRBJ1-4, with 7 bases identical to TRBD1. Germline V gene lookup returns CDR1 SNHLY and CDR2 FYNNEI. The V gene end was trimmed by 7 bases and the J gene end by 7 bases; junction bases not matched to a gene: 6. This CDR3 region has 13 residues. CDR3: CASKGAVSEKLFF. The DNA of the CDR3 is TGTGCCAGCAAGGGGGCGGTTAGTGAAAAACTGTTTTTT.

Here the CDR3 reads CASSRTGEYGYTF. DNA of the CDR3: TGCGCCAGCAGCCGGACTGGGGAATATGGCTACACCTTC. J is TRBJ1-2 and V is TRBV4-1; no clear D gene. CDR3 length: 13 amino acids. V gave up 4 bases and J gave up 5 bases, with 11 bases separating them. Per the germline V gene, CDR1 is MGHRA and CDR2 is YSYEKL.

The J gene is TRBJ1-2, the V gene TRBV5-5, with 8 bases that match TRBD1. The length of the CDR3 is 14 residues. V gave up 0 bases and J gave up 4 bases; unmatched junction bases: 2. Germline CDR1 and CDR2: SGHKS and YYEKEE (reference sequence). The CDR3 is CASSLGTGSYGYTF. The CDR3 DNA is TGTGCCAGCAGCTTGGGGACAGGGAGCTATGGCTACACCTTC.

The V gene is TRBV19, the J gene TRBJ2-3, with D possibly matching TRBD1 (5 bases). Trimming removed 4 bases at V and 5 bases at J, with 10 bases between. The CDR3 has 13 residues. Per the germline V gene, CDR1 is LNHDA and CDR2 is SQIVND (reference sequence). The CDR3 loop is CASSSRVGDTQYF. CDR3 nucleotide sequence: TGTGCCAGTAGTAGCAGGGTGGGAGATACGCAGTATTTT.

J is TRBJ2-7 and V is TRBV3-1 (or the pseudogene TRBV3-2); 7 nucleotides align to TRBD1. V was clipped by 6 bases and J by 0 bases; unmatched bases: 8. The germline gives CDR1 LGHDT, CDR2 YNNKEL (reference sequence). This CDR3 has 15 amino acids. CDR3 nucleotides: TGTGCCAGCAGGAGATCCGGGACAGCCTCCTACGAGCAGTACTTC. This gives the protein CASRRSGTASYEQYF.

A word on this clone: In the same sample, other DNA sequences code for this CDR3. The chain employs TRBV5-4 and TRBJ2-2; D might be TRBD1 (5 bases). The CDR3 length is 14 residues. The germline CDR1 and CDR2 sequences are SGHNT and YYREEE (reference sequence). The V gene lost 5 bases and the J gene lost 1 base, with 9 bases spanning the gap. The CDR3 DNA is TGTGCCAGCAGTTCGGACAAGAACACCGGGGAGCTGTTTTTT. It yields the protein CASSSDKNTGELFF.

The chain employs TRBV5-6 and TRBJ1-1; D unresolved. This CDR3 has 14 amino acids. Germline V gene data show CDR1 as SGHDT and CDR2 as YYEEEE. The ends were cut back, 0 bases at V and 1 base at J, with 7 bases in the middle. Written as DNA, the CDR3 is TGTGCCAGCAGCTTGGGCACACGGAACACTGAAGCTTTCTTT. This gives the protein CASSLGTRNTEAFF.

This clone was observed a single time. This rearrangement joins TRBV25-1 to TRBJ2-5; 7 positions match TRBD1. Germline CDR1 MGHDK, CDR2 SYGVNS. V was clipped by 6 bases and J by 3 bases; unmatched bases: 10. The CDR3 covers 15 residues. The CDR3 DNA reads TGTGCCAGCAGCGCTCGACAGGGAATAGAAGAGACCCAGTACTTC. It codes for CASSARQGIEETQYF.

The V gene is TRBV7-9, the J gene TRBJ2-5; D uncertain. The CDR3 consists of 11 residues. Trimming left V 5 bases short and J 6 bases short, with 7 bases between. The germline V gene encodes CDR1 SEHNR and CDR2 FQNEAQ (reference sequence). The CDR3 here is CASSPAKTQYF. CDR3 coding DNA: TGTGCCAGCAGCCCTGCGAAGACCCAGTACTTC.